This is a list of T cell receptor beta chains from one sample in a study of cytomegalovirus exposure and HLA in healthy donors. Libraries were prepared by immunoSEQ multiplex PCR; TCRdb keeps only in-frame clonotypes and omits some of them. Seen here are 150,000 to 160,000 clones, approximately 80% observed once, and the top ten hold around 3.6%. The sample comprised PBMCs. All receptors come from a middle-aged woman in good health and CMV-seronegative. Each CDR3 is given with its conserved first and last residue. A D gene is named only where the DNA matches it firmly. Only part of the rows carry a size: once, few, many, or a class if the clone is expanded.

V: TRBV10-3; J: TRBJ2-4; size: .; D: TRBD2; length: 17; DNA: TGTGCCATCAGTGAGTCGACTAGCGGGGTAGCCAAAAACATTCAGTACTTC; CDR3: CAISESTSGVAKNIQYF
V: TRBV5-1; J: TRBJ1-4; size: .; D: .; length: 14; DNA: TGCGCCAGCAGCCCGACAGCAACTAATGAAAAACTGTTTTTT; CDR3: CASSPTATNEKLFF
V: TRBV29-1; J: TRBJ2-3; size: .; D: TRBD2; length: 15; DNA: TGCAGCGTGAGACTAGCGGGGGGGAGCACAGATACGCAGTATTTT; CDR3: CSVRLAGGSTDTQYF
V: TRBV29-1; J: TRBJ2-5; size: .; D: .; length: 12; DNA: TGCAGCGCAGACAGGGCCTCGGGGGCCCAGTACTTC; CDR3: CSADRASGAQYF
V: TRBV27; J: TRBJ2-7; size: .; D: .; length: 16; DNA: TGTGCCAGCAGTTTATCGGACAGCCGTCTGGGGTACGAGCAGTACTTC; CDR3: CASSLSDSRLGYEQYF
V: TRBV5-1; J: TRBJ1-4; size: .; D: TRBD1; length: 16; DNA: TGCGCCAGCAGGTTGCGGCCGGGACAGGGTAATGAAAAACTGTTTTTT; CDR3: CASRLRPGQGNEKLFF
V: TRBV5-1; J: TRBJ2-5; size: .; D: .; length: 15; DNA: TGCGCCAGCAGCTCCACGGGGGATAGCAGAGAGACCCAGTACTTC; CDR3: CASSSTGDSRETQYF
V: TRBV19; J: TRBJ1-5; size: .; D: .; length: 15; DNA: TGTGCCAGTACAGGCCCTACAGGCTCCAATCAGCCCCAGCATTTT; CDR3: CASTGPTGSNQPQHF
V: TRBV6-1; J: TRBJ1-5; size: .; D: .; length: 14; DNA: TGTGCCGTACAGCGGATCGGGTACAATCAGCCCCAGCATTTT; CDR3: CAVQRIGYNQPQHF
V: TRBV10-2; J: TRBJ2-5; size: .; D: .; length: 13; DNA: TGCGCCAGCAGTGAGTCGACTCCGGGGACCCAGTACTTC; CDR3: CASSESTPGTQYF
V: TRBV19; J: TRBJ2-7; size: .; D: .; length: 15; DNA: TGTGCCAGTAAGGCCCCGGGGTCACGGACCTACGAGCAGTACTTC; CDR3: CASKAPGSRTYEQYF
V: TRBV4-2; J: TRBJ2-7; size: few; D: TRBD1; length: 14; DNA: TGTGCCAGCAGCCAAGAAAATAGCGACAGGGCCCCGTACTTC; CDR3: CASSQENSDRAPYF
V: TRBV30; J: TRBJ1-5; size: .; D: .; length: 13; DNA: TGTGCCTGGAGCCGGGGTCAGGCTCAGCCCCAGCATTTT; CDR3: CAWSRGQAQPQHF
V: TRBV11-3; J: TRBJ2-1; size: .; D: .; length: 16; DNA: TGTGCCAGCAGCTTAGGGGCCGGTAACTCCTACAATGAGCAGTTCTTC; CDR3: CASSLGAGNSYNEQFF
V: TRBV6-1; J: TRBJ1-4; size: .; D: .; length: 15; DNA: TGTGCCAGCAGTCCCGTTCAGGGAGGGTATGAAAAACTGTTTTTT; CDR3: CASSPVQGGYEKLFF
V: TRBV6-5; J: TRBJ1-1; size: .; D: .; length: 14; DNA: TGTGCCAGCAGTTACCCAGGGAAGCCCGCTGAAGCTTTCTTT; CDR3: CASSYPGKPAEAFF
V: TRBV19; J: TRBJ2-6; size: once; D: .; length: 13; DNA: TGTGCCAGCAGAAACTCTGGGGCCAACGTCCTGACTTTC; CDR3: CASRNSGANVLTF
V: TRBV5-1; J: TRBJ2-1; size: once; D: TRBD2; length: 18; DNA: TGCGCCAGCAGCAAGGGACTATCCCACAATCCCTCCTACAATGAGCAGTTCTTC; CDR3: CASSKGLSHNPSYNEQFF
V: TRBV28; J: TRBJ1-2; size: once; D: TRBD1; length: 13; DNA: TGTGCCAGCAGCCAAGGGGGCCTCTATGGCTACACCTTC; CDR3: CASSQGGLYGYTF
V: TRBV5-6; J: TRBJ2-6; size: .; D: TRBD1; length: 18; DNA: TGTGCCAGCAGCTTTAATACAGGGGGCATCTCTGGGGCCAACGTCCTGACTTTC; CDR3: CASSFNTGGISGANVLTF
V: TRBV5-6; J: TRBJ1-1; size: .; D: TRBD1; length: 15; DNA: TGTGCCAGCAGCCTGGGGTCGGTAGGGGGCCCTGAAGCTTTCTTT; CDR3: CASSLGSVGGPEAFF
V: TRBV5-6; J: TRBJ2-5; size: .; D: TRBD1; length: 14; DNA: TGTGCCAGCAGCGGGGACAGGGGTGTAAAGACCCAGTACTTC; CDR3: CASSGDRGVKTQYF
V: TRBV6-5; J: TRBJ2-1; size: .; D: .; length: 12; DNA: TGTGCCAGCAGTCCCCTAGCTGGGGAGCAGTTCTTC; CDR3: CASSPLAGEQFF
V: TRBV27; J: TRBJ1-3; size: .; D: .; length: 15; DNA: TGTGCCAGCAGTTCGGCGGGGGGGGCGCACAACACCATATATTTT; CDR3: CASSSAGGAHNTIYF
V: TRBV5-4; J: TRBJ2-5; size: once; D: .; length: 15; DNA: TGTGCCAGCAGCCGGTGGAGGGACGGGGGAGAGACCCAGTACTTC; CDR3: CASSRWRDGGETQYF
V: TRBV5-4; J: TRBJ1-2; size: few; D: TRBD1; length: 15; DNA: TGTGCCAGCGTTTCGGGACAGGGGACCTCGTATGGCTACACCTTC; CDR3: CASVSGQGTSYGYTF
V: TRBV6-5; J: TRBJ1-1; size: few; D: .; length: 13; DNA: TGTGCCAGCAGCCTACAGGTGAACACTGAAGCTTTCTTT; CDR3: CASSLQVNTEAFF
V: TRBV19; J: TRBJ2-5; size: .; D: .; length: 15; DNA: TGTGCCAGTAGTATCGGACAGGGAGGGTGGGAGACCCAGTACTTC; CDR3: CASSIGQGGWETQYF
V: TRBV6-5; J: TRBJ1-5; size: .; D: TRBD1; length: 15; DNA: TGTGCCAGCAGGTCCGGGACAGGGGCAAATCAGCCCCAGCATTTT; CDR3: CASRSGTGANQPQHF
V: TRBV28; J: TRBJ1-1; size: few; D: .; length: 13; DNA: TGTGCCAGCAGTCGGACAGCGAACACTGAAGCTTTCTTT; CDR3: CASSRTANTEAFF
V: TRBV4-1; J: TRBJ2-1; size: .; D: .; length: 15; DNA: TGCGCCAGCAGCATTGACATCCCATCCTTGGGTGAGCAGTTCTTC; CDR3: CASSIDIPSLGEQFF
V: TRBV19; J: TRBJ2-7; size: .; D: .; length: 13; DNA: TGTGCCAGTAGTAGGCAGGGCGCCTACGAGCAGTACTTC; CDR3: CASSRQGAYEQYF
V: TRBV11-3; J: TRBJ2-2; size: .; D: TRBD2; length: 15; DNA: TGTGCCAGCACCCCTCAGCGGGAGGATACCGGGGAGCTGTTTTTT; CDR3: CASTPQREDTGELFF
V: TRBV5-1; J: TRBJ1-2; size: .; D: .; length: 13; DNA: TGCGCCAGCAGCCCGGGACATGAGCATGGCTACACCTTC; CDR3: CASSPGHEHGYTF
V: TRBV7-9; J: TRBJ1-1; size: once; D: .; length: 13; DNA: TGTGCCAGCAGCTTTGCAGGGAACACTGAAGCTTTCTTT; CDR3: CASSFAGNTEAFF
V: TRBV27; J: TRBJ1-1; size: .; D: .; length: 14; DNA: TGTGCCAGCAGTGTCCAGGGTGGGAATACTGAAGCTTTCTTT; CDR3: CASSVQGGNTEAFF
V: TRBV5-6; J: TRBJ2-2; size: .; D: TRBD2; length: 17; DNA: TGTGCCAGCAGCTCCGGACTAGCGGGAGTGGGCACCGGGGAGCTGTTTTTT; CDR3: CASSSGLAGVGTGELFF
V: TRBV5-4; J: TRBJ2-7; size: once; D: TRBD1; length: 13; DNA: TGTGCCAGCAGCCGCGACAGGGCCTACGAGCAGTACTTC; CDR3: CASSRDRAYEQYF
V: TRBV6-5; J: TRBJ1-5; size: .; D: .; length: 16; DNA: TGTGCCAGCAGTTACTCGAGTTCGGGGTCCGGGCAGCCCCAGCATTTT; CDR3: CASSYSSSGSGQPQHF
V: TRBV5-1; J: TRBJ2-7; size: .; D: TRBD2; length: 15; DNA: TGCGCCAGCAGCTCCCTGACTAGCGGGAGTTACGAGCAGTACTTC; CDR3: CASSSLTSGSYEQYF
V: TRBV27; J: TRBJ1-2; size: .; D: TRBD1; length: 15; DNA: TGTGCCAGCAGTGTGGGGACAGGCCACAGTGGGGGCTACACCTTC; CDR3: CASSVGTGHSGGYTF
V: TRBV29-1; J: TRBJ2-3; size: .; D: .; length: 16; DNA: TGCAGCGTTGAGAAACCAGGGGAAGGGGCCACAGATACGCAGTATTTT; CDR3: CSVEKPGEGATDTQYF
V: TRBV5-1; J: TRBJ2-7; size: few; D: .; length: 14; DNA: TGCGCCAGCAGCTTGGGCTCAGGGATCCTCGAGCAGTACTTC; CDR3: CASSLGSGILEQYF
V: TRBV6-5; J: TRBJ1-1; size: .; D: .; length: 14; DNA: TGTGCCAGCAGTCGAGGGGGTGGTAACACTGAAGCTTTCTTT; CDR3: CASSRGGGNTEAFF
V: TRBV6-4; J: TRBJ1-1; size: .; D: TRBD1; length: 14; DNA: TGTGCCAGCAGAGGGGGGACAGAGAACACTGAAGCTTTCTTT; CDR3: CASRGGTENTEAFF
V: TRBV27; J: TRBJ2-4; size: .; D: .; length: 14; DNA: TGTGCCAGCAGGCCCCTAAACAGGGAAAACATTCAGTACTTC; CDR3: CASRPLNRENIQYF
V: TRBV11-3; J: TRBJ2-5; size: .; D: .; length: 16; DNA: TGTGCCAGCAGCCCGTTTGGACAGTCGAGAGTCGAGACCCAGTACTTC; CDR3: CASSPFGQSRVETQYF
V: TRBV6-1; J: TRBJ2-7; size: .; D: TRBD2; length: 16; DNA: TGTGCCAGCAGTGAAAAGATAGCGGGGGGGCTAGACGAGCAGTACTTC; CDR3: CASSEKIAGGLDEQYF
V: TRBV6-5; J: TRBJ2-7; size: .; D: TRBD2; length: 15; DNA: TGTGCCAGCAGTCGGACTAGCGGGAGGAGCTTCGAGCAGTACTTC; CDR3: CASSRTSGRSFEQYF
V: TRBV19; J: TRBJ2-1; size: .; D: TRBD2; length: 14; DNA: TGTGCCAGTTTTGGCGGGAGGGCTGACAGTGAGCAGTTCTTC; CDR3: CASFGGRADSEQFF
V: TRBV28; J: TRBJ1-5; size: .; D: .; length: 13; DNA: TGTGCCAGCAGTGGCCAACAGGATCAGCCCCAGCATTTT; CDR3: CASSGQQDQPQHF
V: TRBV29-1; J: TRBJ2-3; size: .; D: .; length: 16; DNA: TGCAGCGTTGATGGGGGCCGCGTGGGTAGCACAGATACGCAGTATTTT; CDR3: CSVDGGRVGSTDTQYF
V: TRBV7-8; J: TRBJ2-1; size: .; D: TRBD1; length: 14; DNA: TGTGCCAGCAGCTCCCGGGACAGGTACAATGAGCAGTTCTTC; CDR3: CASSSRDRYNEQFF
V: TRBV4-2; J: TRBJ2-1; size: .; D: TRBD2; length: 16; DNA: TGTGCCAGCAGCCACATAACTAGCGGGGGGATCAATGAGCAGTTCTTC; CDR3: CASSHITSGGINEQFF
V: TRBV19; J: TRBJ1-2; size: .; D: .; length: 12; DNA: TGTGCCAGTAGTATGCCGGGCTATGGCTACACCTTC; CDR3: CASSMPGYGYTF